A selection of T cell receptor beta chains follows, all from one sample in a study of T cells in Graves' hyperthyroidism and ophthalmopathy. One entry per CDR3 protein, called by TCRdb with MiXCR from the multiplex PCR reads. The table shows 600,000 or so distinct CDR3 sequences, with about 14% occurring only once. The sample was blood. The receptors derive from a woman younger than 35 with Graves' ophthalmopathy. Both conserved end residues are part of each CDR3. Fields, in order: clone size, V gene, J gene, D gene, CDR3 protein, CDR3 DNA. A D gene is named only where the DNA matches it firmly. Where a row states a size, it is once, few, many or the class of an expanded clone; other rows omit it.

many,TRBV3-1,TRBJ2-5,-,CASSNPGETQYF,TGTGCCAGCAGCAATCCGGGAGAGACCCAGTACTTC
-,TRBV12-3/TRBV12-4,TRBJ2-7,-,CASTIAGGLGEQYF,TGTGCCAGCACTATAGCCGGGGGCCTCGGCGAGCAGTACTTC
-,TRBV6-1,TRBJ2-3,TRBD2,CASSTGLHRSTDTQYF,TGTGCCAGCAGCACGGGACTACATCGTAGCACAGATACGCAGTATTTT
many,TRBV11-1,TRBJ1-1,-,CASSFGLAGNTEAFF,TGTGCCAGCAGCTTTGGACTGGCGGGGAACACTGAAGCTTTCTTT
-,TRBV6-1,TRBJ1-2,-,CASSEALTASYGYTF,TGTGCCAGCAGTGAAGCGCTTACGGCTTCCTATGGCTACACCTTC
many,TRBV20-1,TRBJ2-5,-,CSATSDGSQETQYF,TGCAGTGCTACCTCCGACGGGTCCCAAGAGACCCAGTACTTC
-,TRBV5-1,TRBJ2-6,-,CASLRGAGSGANVLTF,TGCGCCAGTCTAAGGGGGGCCGGCTCTGGGGCCAACGTCCTGACTTTC
many,TRBV30,TRBJ2-3,-,CAWFTGTTDTQYF,TGTGCCTGGTTTACAGGGACCACAGATACGCAGTATTTT
many,TRBV12-3/TRBV12-4,TRBJ2-1,-,CASSLGQWEGNEQFF,TGTGCCAGCAGTCTGGGACAATGGGAGGGTAATGAGCAGTTCTTC
many,TRBV19,TRBJ2-1,-,CASRRGQNNEQFF,TGTGCCAGCCGAAGAGGGCAGAACAATGAGCAGTTCTTC
many,TRBV6-1,TRBJ2-1,TRBD2,CASSAGLAAYNEQFF,TGTGCCAGCAGTGCAGGACTAGCGGCCTACAATGAGCAGTTCTTC
many,TRBV18,TRBJ1-3,-,CASSPPTGSAGNTIYF,TGTGCCAGCTCACCACCTACAGGGTCGGCGGGAAACACCATATATTTT
many,TRBV27,TRBJ2-3,TRBD1,CASSYYRGLDTQYF,TGTGCCAGCAGTTATTACAGGGGGCTTGATACGCAGTATTTT
-,TRBV20-1,TRBJ2-3,TRBD2,CSASYGRATDTQYF,TGCAGTGCTAGTTACGGGAGGGCGACAGATACGCAGTATTTT
many,TRBV27,TRBJ1-3,TRBD1,CASSDRDRAGNTIYF,TGTGCCAGCAGTGACCGGGACAGGGCCGGAAACACCATATATTTT
many,TRBV11-3,TRBJ2-1,-,CASSFGTSSYNEQFF,TGTGCCAGCAGCTTCGGGACTTCTAGCTACAATGAGCAGTTCTTC
few,TRBV3-1,TRBJ1-1,TRBD1,CASKGGGTGGTEAFF,TGTGCCAGCAAGGGGGGTGGGACAGGGGGAACTGAAGCTTTCTTT
few,TRBV24-1,TRBJ2-2,TRBD2,CATRAGAGTGELFF,TGTGCCACCAGGGCGGGAGCTGGCACCGGGGAGCTGTTTTTT
many,TRBV2,TRBJ2-2,-,CASSQEGGGELFF,TGTGCCAGCAGTCAGGAGGGTGGCGGGGAGCTGTTTTTT
few,TRBV4-3,TRBJ2-7,-,CASSQNRVSYEQYF,TGCGCCAGCAGCCAGAACAGGGTATCCTACGAGCAGTACTTC
-,TRBV6-1,TRBJ2-7,TRBD1,CASSSGTAPTEQYF,TGTGCCAGCAGTTCCGGGACAGCCCCCACCGAGCAGTACTTC
-,TRBV6-1,TRBJ1-1,-,CASSESGGIWSEAFF,TGTGCCAGCAGTGAATCCGGAGGGATATGGTCTGAAGCTTTCTTT
many,TRBV5-1,TRBJ1-4,-,CASSLGQQGEKLFF,TGCGCCAGCAGCTTGGGCCAGCAGGGGGAAAAACTGTTTTTT
many,TRBV27,TRBJ2-3,-,CASKYSYTDTQYF,TGTGCCAGCAAGTATTCATACACAGATACGCAGTATTTT
-,TRBV5-8,TRBJ2-5,TRBD2,CATTTGRARRAETQYF,TGTGCCACCACAACCGGGAGGGCCCGCCGGGCGGAGACCCAGTACTTC
many,TRBV30,TRBJ1-1,-,CAWARGGSTEAFF,TGTGCCTGGGCCAGGGGAGGGAGCACTGAAGCTTTCTTT
many,TRBV7-2,TRBJ2-1,-,CASSLSVGDYNEQFF,TGTGCCAGCAGCCTTAGCGTGGGGGACTACAATGAGCAGTTCTTC
-,TRBV7-9,TRBJ1-1,-,CASSLGGAAWGAFF,TGTGCCAGCAGCTTAGGGGGAGCGGCTTGGGGAGCTTTCTTT
many,TRBV12-3/TRBV12-4,TRBJ2-1,TRBD2,CASSLRRLAVYNEQFF,TGTGCCAGCAGTTTAAGGAGACTAGCGGTTTACAATGAGCAGTTCTTC
-,TRBV20-1,TRBJ2-1,TRBD2,CSTIGGSSYNEQFF,TGCAGTACTATCGGCGGGAGTTCCTACAATGAGCAGTTCTTC